Listed here are 24 T cell receptor beta chains from one sample, sequenced in a study of CXCR3-negative and CXCR3-positive naive CD8 T cells. Study findings and constraints: CXCR3-negative naive cells had less hydrophobic TRB CDR3s than did CXCR3-positive naive cells.

These receptors lack a known antigen. 5' RACE with UMI labels generated the TRB cDNA libraries. TCRdb reprocessed the 5' RACE reads, with one entry per CDR3 protein and no DNA. The sample totals some 150,000 distinct CDR3 sequences. The specimen sequenced was naive CXCR3+ CD8+ T cells from blood. The subset is: CD45RO-CCR7+CD27+CD95- naive CD8+ T cells expressing CXCR3 (TNR3+). The receptors shown here come from a human donor in good health. Some clones in this sample may be carry-over from other donors' samples.

The rearrangement links TRBV20-1 to TRBJ1-1. The CDR3 runs to 15 residues. CDR1 DFQATT and CDR2 SNEGSKA come from the germline V gene (reference sequence). The CDR3 protein is CSAPSLQVSDTEAFF.

The rearrangement uses TRBV15 and TRBJ2-5; TCRdb's D gene call, TRBD1, goes unchecked for lack of DNA. The CDR3 covers 15 residues. Germline V gene sequence: CDR1 LNHNV, CDR2 YYDKDF (reference sequence). CDR3 region: CATQGIGLDQETQYF.

V gene TRBV7-9 combines with J gene TRBJ2-7. The CDR3 loop spans 12 amino acids. Germline CDR1 SEHNR, CDR2 FQNEAQ (reference sequence). CDR3 protein: CASSPTEYEQYF.

The rearrangement links TRBV19 to TRBJ2-7; TCRdb's assignment of TRBD1 cannot be checked, as there is no DNA. Looked up from germline, CDR1 is LNHDA and CDR2 is SQIVND (reference sequence). This CDR3 region has 13 residues. The CDR3: CASSIPGADEQYF.

This chain uses TRBV14 with TRBJ1-2. Per the germline V gene, CDR1 is SGHDN and CDR2 is FVKESK. The CDR3 runs 14 residues. CDR3 protein: CASSQANNYYGYTF.

V and J are TRBV5-1 and TRBJ2-2; the D gene TCRdb calls, TRBD2, cannot be checked with no DNA. Looked up from germline, CDR1 is SGHRS and CDR2 is YFSETQ. The CDR3 is 13 residues long. The CDR3 region is CASSHPPTGELFF. Based on the CDR3 plus reference TRBV5-1 and TRBJ2-2, the full variable domain is KAGVTQTPRYLIKTRGQQVTLSCSPISGHRSVSWYQQTPGQGLQFLFEYFSETQRNKGNFPGRFSGRQFSNSRSEMNVSTLELGDSALYLCASSHPPTGELFFGEGSRLTVL.

The CDR3 protein is CASSLGQGGNEQYF. This chain uses TRBV13 with TRBJ2-7; TCRdb selects TRBD1, and the lack of DNA leaves this call unchecked. There are 14 residues in the CDR3. Germline assignment: CDR1 PRHDT and CDR2 FYEKMQ (reference sequence).

The rearrangement joins TRBV29-1 to TRBJ1-2; the D call of TRBD1 rests on TCRdb alone, since no DNA is present to check it. There are 12 residues in the CDR3. From germline, CDR1 is SQVTM and CDR2 ANQGSEA. The CDR3 reads CSPWGEDYGYTF.

This chain links TRBV4-2 with TRBJ1-1; TCRdb proposes TRBD1, but this gene call is untestable without DNA. This CDR3 has 12 residues. Germline CDR1 LGHNA, CDR2 YNFKEQ. The CDR3 loop is CASSQGNTEAFF.

This chain joins TRBV12-3 or TRBV12-4 and TRBJ1-5; TCRdb picks TRBD1, but there is no DNA to check that call. The CDR3 extends over 15 amino acids. The CDR3 loop reads CASSSGTGANQPQHF.

V is TRBV28 and J is TRBJ2-5; absent DNA, TCRdb's TRBD1 call cannot be checked. The CDR3 spans 16 residues. Germline lookup yields CDR1 MDHEN and CDR2 SYDVKM. The CDR3: CASSFNLGGAAETQYF.

The rearrangement uses TRBV4-1 and TRBJ1-2; TCRdb picks TRBD1, but there is no DNA to check that call. Per germline, CDR1 MGHRA and CDR2 YSYEKL. The CDR3 totals 16 residues. The CDR3 loop reads CASSQVEGQGIHGYTF.

V and J are TRBV11-3 and TRBJ1-3; with no DNA, the TCRdb D assignment of TRBD1 cannot be verified. Per the germline V gene, CDR1 is SGHNT and CDR2 is YENEEA. The CDR3 covers 15 residues. CDR3 in amino acids: CASSTYREGGNTIYF.

CDR3: CASSLGDEAFF. The genes are TRBV7-9 and TRBJ1-1; TCRdb returns TRBD1, unconfirmable since there is no DNA. Looked up from germline, CDR1 is SEHNR and CDR2 is FQNEAQ (reference sequence). The CDR3 is 11 residues long.

V gene TRBV29-1 combines with J gene TRBJ1-3. The CDR3 sequence is 14 residues long. Germline CDR1 and CDR2: SQVTM and ANQGSEA. The chain's CDR3 is CSALSSGLGNTIYF. Filled out from reference TRBV29-1 and TRBJ1-3, the complete variable domain reads SAVISQKPSRDICQRGTSLTIQCQVDSQVTMMFWYRQQPGQSLTLIATANQGSEATYESGFVIDKFPISRPNLTFSTLTVSNMSPEDSSIYLCSALSSGLGNTIYFGEGSWLTVV.

The CDR3: CSVGNGRNNEQFF. The chain is built from TRBV29-1 and TRBJ2-1; the D call of TRBD2 rests on TCRdb alone, since no DNA is present to check it. Germline CDR1 reads SQVTM; CDR2 reads ANQGSEA. The CDR3 spans 13 residues.

CDR3 region: CAIKAGLSSYEQYF. V is TRBV10-3 and J is TRBJ2-7; the TCRdb D gene call, TRBD1, has no DNA to confirm it. The CDR3 has 14 amino acids. Germline values: CDR1 ENHRY, CDR2 SYGVKD.

The J gene is TRBJ1-6, the V gene TRBV5-1. This CDR3 has 16 amino acids. The germline V gene encodes CDR1 SGHRS and CDR2 YFSETQ. This chain's CDR3 is CASSLGVDRWNSPLHF.

The V and J genes are TRBV11-2 and TRBJ1-2; TCRdb indicates TRBD1, and absent DNA this call remains unverified. This CDR3 spans 13 amino acids. Germline-derived CDR1 and CDR2 are SGHAT and FQNNGV. Here the CDR3 reads CASSDRVDYGYTF. The whole variable domain, filled in from reference TRBV11-2 and TRBJ1-2, reads EAGVAQSPRYKIIEKRQSVAFWCNPISGHATLYWYQQILGQGPKLLIQFQNNGVVDDSQLPKDRFSAERLKGVDSTLKIQPAKLEDSAVYLCASSDRVDYGYTFGSGTRLTVV.

The rearrangement links TRBV7-7 to TRBJ2-1; as DNA is missing, the TRBD2 call by TCRdb cannot be tested. Germline-derived CDR1 and CDR2 are SSHAT and FNYEAQ (reference sequence). The CDR3 length is 15 residues. The CDR3: CASGPAGGSYNEQFF.

The V and J genes are TRBV20-1 and TRBJ2-7. The CDR3 consists of 13 residues. The V gene's germline CDR1 is DFQATT and CDR2 SNEGSKA (reference sequence). CDR3 residues: CSARDQMTYEQYF.

Here the CDR3 reads CASSPPGTGTYEQYF. J is TRBJ2-7 and V is TRBV18; lacking DNA, the TRBD1 call made by TCRdb goes unchecked. Germline V gene data show CDR1 as KGHSH and CDR2 as LQKENI. The CDR3 contains 15 residues.

This chain connects TRBV6-5 to TRBJ1-1. The CDR3 runs 11 residues. Germline V gene sequence: CDR1 MNHEY, CDR2 SVGAGI. The CDR3 sequence is CASRLGTEAFF.

The rearrangement joins TRBV4-1 to TRBJ1-3; as DNA is missing, the TRBD1 call by TCRdb cannot be tested. Germline V lookup: CDR1 MGHRA, CDR2 YSYEKL. This CDR3 is 16 amino acids long. CDR3 loop: CASSLGTASSGNTIYF.